This T cell receptor (beta chain) stems from a study of blood T cell repertoires in COVID-19. The CDR3 covers 14 residues. The germline gives CDR1 MNHEY, CDR2 SMNVEV (reference sequence). V was clipped by 5 bases and J by 7 bases; unmatched bases: 7. Methods used by the authors: Researchers report that nucleated cell counts were estimated from reference gene primer amplification. TCRdb's copy holds only in-frame clones and misses some; the assay was immunoSEQ multiplex PCR. V and J calls and clone size are those listed in that table; D and trimming were worked out from the DNA. The data contain some 300,000 clones, roughly 90% of them singletons. Participant reports of clinical history set cohort assignment.

The genes are TRBV27 and TRBJ1-4; 7 bases match TRBD1. The TCR was taken from a woman aged 25 to 45 who had recovered from COVID-19. The specimen was PBMCs or T cells enriched from blood (not recorded which). CDR3 region: CASSARGRSEKLFF. The CDR3 coding sequence is TGTGCCAGCAGTGCCAGGGGGAGGAGTGAAAAACTGTTTTTT.